A selection of T cell receptor beta chains follows, all from one sample in a study of blood T cell repertoires in COVID-19. Profiled with immunoSEQ multiplex PCR; TCRdb holds only in-frame clones, not every one. The sample has approximately 280,000 clones, 75% to 95% seen once; the top ten hold about 6.8%. The specimen sequenced was peripheral blood. The receptors were sampled from a woman aged 25 to 39 with COVID-19, enrolled during active disease. Both conserved end residues are part of each CDR3. Fields, in order: CDR3 DNA, CDR3 protein, clone size, V gene, D gene, J gene. D genes are given only for firm matches. Only some rows state a clone size, as once, few, many or a class for expanded clones.

TGTGCCAGCAGTCCAGCGGGACAGGGGGTTAAGCCCCAGCATTTT,CASSPAGQGVKPQHF,.,TRBV25-1,TRBD1,TRBJ1-5
TGCGCCAGCAGCTTGGTGTTACGGGACAGGGGAGACACCATATATTTT,CASSLVLRDRGDTIYF,.,TRBV5-1,TRBD1,TRBJ1-3
TGTGCCTGGAGTTTGGACAGGGGGGGGGAAAAACTGTTTTTT,CAWSLDRGGEKLFF,.,TRBV30,TRBD1,TRBJ1-4
TGTGCCAGCAGTCCGACAATAGCGGGAGGGCCACCAGATACGCAGTATTTT,CASSPTIAGGPPDTQYF,.,TRBV6-2/TRBV6-3,TRBD2,TRBJ2-3
TGTGCCAGCAGCCCAGGCAGAGCTAACTATGGCTACACCTTC,CASSPGRANYGYTF,.,TRBV7-8,.,TRBJ1-2
TGTGCCACCAGGGGACAGGCGAACACTGAAGCTTTCTTT,CATRGQANTEAFF,once,TRBV24-1,TRBD1,TRBJ1-1
TGTGCCAGCAGCTTGTACCCGGGTTACAATGAGCAGTTCTTC,CASSLYPGYNEQFF,.,TRBV5-6,.,TRBJ2-1
TGTGCCAGCAGTGATTCTATGGGAGGATTCAATGAGCAGTTCTTC,CASSDSMGGFNEQFF,few,TRBV6-4,.,TRBJ2-1
TGTGCCAGCAGCACGGACAGGGGTGACGAGCAGTACTTC,CASSTDRGDEQYF,once,TRBV7-3,TRBD1,TRBJ2-7
TGCGCCAGCAGCTTGGGGGGGCGTGGAAACACCATATATTTT,CASSLGGRGNTIYF,.,TRBV5-1,.,TRBJ1-3
TGTGCCTGGAGCCCTACAGTGAACACTGAAGCTTTCTTT,CAWSPTVNTEAFF,.,TRBV30,.,TRBJ1-1
TGTGCCTGGAGCCTAGGGGAGGACTATGGCTACACCTTC,CAWSLGEDYGYTF,once,TRBV30,.,TRBJ1-2
TGTGCCAGCAGTGTGTTGCGGGAGGGCACAGATACGCAGTATTTT,CASSVLREGTDTQYF,.,TRBV2,TRBD2,TRBJ2-3
TGTGCCAGCTTAGCCGCCTACACCGGGGAGCTGTTTTTT,CASLAAYTGELFF,few,TRBV7-9,.,TRBJ2-2
TGCGCCAGCAGCTTCTCTCGGACTGTAAACATTCAGTACTTC,CASSFSRTVNIQYF,.,TRBV5-1,.,TRBJ2-4
TGTGCCAGCAGCGTAAGTCACTTACCTTACGAGCAGTACTTC,CASSVSHLPYEQYF,few,TRBV9,.,TRBJ2-7
TGTGCCAGCAGTCGCACGGGGAACTATGGCTACACCTTC,CASSRTGNYGYTF,.,TRBV6-5,.,TRBJ1-2
TGTGCCAGCAGCTTGGGGGGACAGGGGGCGAGAACCGGGGAGCTGTTTTTT,CASSLGGQGARTGELFF,.,TRBV5-6,TRBD1,TRBJ2-2
TGCGCCAGCAGCCAAGTACACGGGAACTACGAGCAGTACTTC,CASSQVHGNYEQYF,.,TRBV4-3,.,TRBJ2-7
TGTGCCAGCAGCTTAGGGACAGGAGTCAATCAGCCCCAGCATTTT,CASSLGTGVNQPQHF,.,TRBV11-2,TRBD1,TRBJ1-5
TGTGCCAGCCAGACTAGCGGGATGGGGACCCAGTACTTC,CASQTSGMGTQYF,.,TRBV2,TRBD2,TRBJ2-5
TGTGCCAGCATCAACCTCCAAGGACAGGCGGAAGCTTTCTTT,CASINLQGQAEAFF,.,TRBV6-5,TRBD1,TRBJ1-1
TGTGCCAGCAGCCCTCCACGGTCCTACGAGCAGTACTTC,CASSPPRSYEQYF,.,TRBV13,.,TRBJ2-7
TGTGCCAGCAGTGAAGCCGGACAGCGATCCTACGAGCAGTACTTC,CASSEAGQRSYEQYF,.,TRBV6-1,.,TRBJ2-7
TGTGCCAGTCGGGGGGAGGGGCGAAGCCCGTTCTATGGCTACACCTTC,CASRGEGRSPFYGYTF,.,TRBV19,.,TRBJ1-2
TGTGCCAGCAGTTACTCCGTAGGGGGTGGTCGGGAGCAGTACTTC,CASSYSVGGGREQYF,.,TRBV6-5,.,TRBJ2-7
TGCAGTGCTAGTGGGGACAGGCCCAATCAGCCCCAGCATTTT,CSASGDRPNQPQHF,.,TRBV20-1,TRBD1,TRBJ1-5
TGCGCCAGCAGCTTGGGTGCGGGTAGGGCCTATGGCTACACCTTC,CASSLGAGRAYGYTF,.,TRBV5-1,.,TRBJ1-2
TGTGCCAGCAGTTCTGGGCCCAGGGAGCAGTACTTC,CASSSGPREQYF,once,TRBV6-6,.,TRBJ2-7
TGCGCCAGCAGCCAGGGGGCCCCCATCTCCGGGGAGCTGTTTTTT,CASSQGAPISGELFF,.,TRBV23-1,TRBD1,TRBJ2-2
TGTGCCATCAGTGATGTGGCAGGCACAGATACGCAGTATTTT,CAISDVAGTDTQYF,.,TRBV10-3,.,TRBJ2-3
TGTGCCAGCAGCGTAGAAAATAGCGGGAGGTTTATCGGCGGGGAGCTGTTTTTT,CASSVENSGRFIGGELFF,.,TRBV9,TRBD2,TRBJ2-2
TGTGCCAGCAGCTTAGGGACAGGCCATAGCTCTGGGGCCAACGTCCTGACTTTC,CASSLGTGHSSGANVLTF,.,TRBV7-9,TRBD1,TRBJ2-6
TGTGCCAGCAGTTTAATAGAAAATTCACCCCTCCACTTT,CASSLIENSPLHF,.,TRBV27,.,TRBJ1-6
TGTGCCAGCAGCTTAGCGACTCATGGGGCCGCCTCGCCCGAGCAGTACTTC,CASSLATHGAASPEQYF,few,TRBV7-2,.,TRBJ2-7
TGTGCCAGCAGTTACGGTTTTAGCGGGACATACGAGCAGTACTTC,CASSYGFSGTYEQYF,.,TRBV6-5,TRBD2,TRBJ2-7
TGTGCCAGCAGTCGACCTTTTAGCGGGAGCTCCTACGAGCAGTACTTC,CASSRPFSGSSYEQYF,.,TRBV6-6,TRBD2,TRBJ2-7
TGTGCCAGCAGCCGAGGAGAGCGGGTTCGCTCCTACGAGCAGTACTTC,CASSRGERVRSYEQYF,.,TRBV7-8,.,TRBJ2-7
TGCGCCAGCAGCCAATTGGGGGACAGGGGTAACACCGGGGAGCTGTTTTTT,CASSQLGDRGNTGELFF,.,TRBV4-3,TRBD1,TRBJ2-2
TGCGCCAGCAGTGCAGAGGGGGCGGACGAGCAGTACTTC,CASSAEGADEQYF,.,TRBV10-1,TRBD1,TRBJ2-7
TGTGCCAGCAGAAGACTAGCGGCACAGGACGAGCAGTACTTC,CASRRLAAQDEQYF,once,TRBV6-6,TRBD2,TRBJ2-7
TGTGCCAGCTCACCAGGGGGCGACTATGGCTACACCTTC,CASSPGGDYGYTF,.,TRBV18,.,TRBJ1-2
TGTGCCGTGGGGCGGGGGAGGTATGGCTACACCTTC,CAVGRGRYGYTF,.,TRBV12-3/TRBV12-4,.,TRBJ1-2
TGTGCCAGCAGCCTTCCTCCCGCGGCCTATGGCTACACCTTC,CASSLPPAAYGYTF,few,TRBV11-2,.,TRBJ1-2
TGTGCCAGTAGTATTGCCCGGGACAGCGAAAAACTGTTTTTT,CASSIARDSEKLFF,.,TRBV19,TRBD1,TRBJ1-4
TGCGCCAGCAGCCAGGGACAGCCCGCGAACACCGGGGAGCTGTTTTTT,CASSQGQPANTGELFF,.,TRBV4-1,TRBD1,TRBJ2-2
TGTGCCTGGAGCCCCTGGGAGGGGCAAGGTGGCTACACCTTC,CAWSPWEGQGGYTF,.,TRBV30,.,TRBJ1-2
TGTGCCAGCAGTCGACGGACAGGGGCAGCAGATACGCAGTATTTT,CASSRRTGAADTQYF,.,TRBV28,TRBD1,TRBJ2-3
TGTGCCAGCAGCGTTGGGATAGCGGGGTACAATGAGCAGTTCTTC,CASSVGIAGYNEQFF,once,TRBV9,TRBD2,TRBJ2-1
TGTGCCAGCAGCCCTTACGCCCCCCTAGCGGGAGCCACCTACGAGCAGTACTTC,CASSPYAPLAGATYEQYF,.,TRBV7-2,TRBD2,TRBJ2-7
TGTGCCAGTAATCGGGCGGGAGGCCCCCAAGAGACCCAGTACTTC,CASNRAGGPQETQYF,.,TRBV19,TRBD2,TRBJ2-5
TGTGCCAGCAGCCCGGGTCCTAACTATGGCTACACCTTC,CASSPGPNYGYTF,.,TRBV5-6,.,TRBJ1-2
TGTGCCAGCTCCCGCAGTACTAACTATGGCTACACCTTC,CASSRSTNYGYTF,.,TRBV18,.,TRBJ1-2
TGTGCCAGCAGCGTAGGGGGTGTCGGGAGCTATGGCTACACCTTC,CASSVGGVGSYGYTF,.,TRBV9,.,TRBJ1-2
TGTGCCATCAGTGACGGACAGGGGACCAGCTCCTACGAGCAGTACTTC,CAISDGQGTSSYEQYF,.,TRBV10-3,TRBD1,TRBJ2-7
TGCGCCAGCAGCGAGCGACAGGGGGCTATCCCCGAGCAGTACTTC,CASSERQGAIPEQYF,.,TRBV5-1,TRBD1,TRBJ2-7
TGTGCCAGCAGCGTAGCGAGGAACACTGAAGCTTTCTTT,CASSVARNTEAFF,.,TRBV9,.,TRBJ1-1